This TCR beta chain was documented in a study of blood T cell repertoires in COVID-19. Study-wide background: Samples came from the United States, Italy and Spain, spanning acute and convalescent COVID-19. Sources were T cells, B-cell-depleted T cells, or PBMCs; the material itself was cDNA or gDNA.

V was pared by 6 bases and J by 2 bases, with 18 bases between. CDR1 is MNHEY and CDR2 is SMNVEV in the germline V gene (reference sequence). The CDR3 spans 16 residues. In the original workflow: Reference gene primers were amplified, and this amplification served to estimate nucleated cell counts. The assay was immunoSEQ multiplex PCR, and TCRdb's table has in-frame clones only and misses some. The V and J calls and clone size were taken over from that table, and D and trimming were inferred from the DNA. The sample shows around 87,000 clones, approximately 80% of them seen only once. The sequencing input was peripheral blood. The chain recombines TRBV27 with TRBJ2-3, with D maybe TRBD2 (5 bases). This TCR came from a human donor in a cohort sampled during active COVID-19. As DNA, the CDR3 is TGTGCCAGCAGGGGGATAGGAAGCGGATCCACAGATACGCAGTATTTT. Protein: CASRGIGSGSTDTQYF.